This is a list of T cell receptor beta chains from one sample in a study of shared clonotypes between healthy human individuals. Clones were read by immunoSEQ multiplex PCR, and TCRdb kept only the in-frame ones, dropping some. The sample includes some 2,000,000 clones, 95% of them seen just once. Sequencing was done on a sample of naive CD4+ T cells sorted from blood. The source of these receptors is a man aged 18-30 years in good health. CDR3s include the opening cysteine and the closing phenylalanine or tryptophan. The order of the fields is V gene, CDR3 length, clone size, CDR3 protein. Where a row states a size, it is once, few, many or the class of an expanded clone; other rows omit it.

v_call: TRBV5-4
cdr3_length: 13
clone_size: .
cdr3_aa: CASSLSGTGELFF

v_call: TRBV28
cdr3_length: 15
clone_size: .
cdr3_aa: CASGTPTGRGQPQHF

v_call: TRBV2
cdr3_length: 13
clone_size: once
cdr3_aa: CASSVDWQNEQFF

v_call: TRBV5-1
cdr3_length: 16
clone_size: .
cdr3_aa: CASSLQGQGSGNGYTF

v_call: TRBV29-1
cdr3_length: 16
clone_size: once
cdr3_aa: CSVIPFPRGGNTEAFF

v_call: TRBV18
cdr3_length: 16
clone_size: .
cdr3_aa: CASSPGRDRGHYEQYF

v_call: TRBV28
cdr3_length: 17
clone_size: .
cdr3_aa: CASSLTGTSGGGETQYF

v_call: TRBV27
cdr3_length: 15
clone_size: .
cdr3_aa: CASSKQGATNEKLFF

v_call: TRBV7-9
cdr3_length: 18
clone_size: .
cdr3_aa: CASSHSSSALVPGNTIYF

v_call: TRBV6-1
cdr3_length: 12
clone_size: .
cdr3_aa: CASSEARGGYTF

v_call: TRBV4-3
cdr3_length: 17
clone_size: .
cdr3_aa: CASSQGTGGSYNSPLHF

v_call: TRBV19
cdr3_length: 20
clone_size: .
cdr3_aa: CASSISPRLAGPKRVGELFF

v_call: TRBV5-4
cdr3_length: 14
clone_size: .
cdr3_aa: CASSDLALVGELFF

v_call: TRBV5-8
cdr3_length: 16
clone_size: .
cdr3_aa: CASSLGPSGTQETQYF

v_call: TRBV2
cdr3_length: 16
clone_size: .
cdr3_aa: CASSEGRHPTRWPQHF

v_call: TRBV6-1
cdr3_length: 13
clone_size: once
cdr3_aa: CATRGAANYGYTF

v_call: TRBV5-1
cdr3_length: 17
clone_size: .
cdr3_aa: CASSPLGTRQGGNTIYF

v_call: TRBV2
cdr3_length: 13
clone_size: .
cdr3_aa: CASRGQGTGELFF

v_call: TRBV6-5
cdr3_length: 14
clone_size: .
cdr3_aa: CASSLTTNTGELFF

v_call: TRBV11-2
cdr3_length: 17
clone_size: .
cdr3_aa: CASRQLAGGLVTDTQYF

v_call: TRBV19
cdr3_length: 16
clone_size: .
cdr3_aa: CASSILWDPLQETQYF

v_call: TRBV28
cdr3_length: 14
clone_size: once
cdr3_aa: CASAVAGSSYEQYF

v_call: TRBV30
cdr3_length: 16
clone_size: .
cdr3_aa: CAWVPRLGQVDYGYTF

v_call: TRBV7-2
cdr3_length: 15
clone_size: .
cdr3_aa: CASSPPRGVRNEQFF

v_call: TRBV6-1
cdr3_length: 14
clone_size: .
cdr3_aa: CASSGGGLGTEAFF

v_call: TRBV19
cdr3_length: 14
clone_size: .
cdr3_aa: CASRTGGANYGYTF

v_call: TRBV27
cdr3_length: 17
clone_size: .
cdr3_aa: CASSSRTGRTGTGELFF

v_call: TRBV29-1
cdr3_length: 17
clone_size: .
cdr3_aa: CSVGGIMQGLGTDTQYF

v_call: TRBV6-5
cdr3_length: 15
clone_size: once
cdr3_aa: CASRVGLAGTGELFF

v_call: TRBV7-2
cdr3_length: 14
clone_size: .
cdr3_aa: CASSSGGSSYEQYF

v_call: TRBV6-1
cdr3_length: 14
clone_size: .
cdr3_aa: CASSGGYSNQPQHF

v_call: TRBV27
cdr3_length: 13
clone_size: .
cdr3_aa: CASSRSRDQPQHF

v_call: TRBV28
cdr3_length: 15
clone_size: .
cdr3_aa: CASSSGTSGHYEQYF

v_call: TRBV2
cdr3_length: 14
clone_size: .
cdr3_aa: CASKAGGWTGELFF

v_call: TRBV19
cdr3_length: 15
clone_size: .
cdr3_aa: CASSTSGTVSYEQYF

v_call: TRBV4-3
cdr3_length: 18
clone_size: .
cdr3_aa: CASSLRHWTTSEAGELFF

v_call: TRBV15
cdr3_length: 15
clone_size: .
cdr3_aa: CATSRALGSYNEQFF

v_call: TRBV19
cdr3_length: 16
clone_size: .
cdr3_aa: CASSIRTGYGDTEAFF

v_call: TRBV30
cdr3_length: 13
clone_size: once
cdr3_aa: CAWSSGASQPQHF

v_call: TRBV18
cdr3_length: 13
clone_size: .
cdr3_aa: CASSQGTPYGYTF

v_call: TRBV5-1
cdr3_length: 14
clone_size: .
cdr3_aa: CASSLYLDRETQYF

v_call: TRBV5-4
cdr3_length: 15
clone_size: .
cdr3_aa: CASSLDASSGNTIYF

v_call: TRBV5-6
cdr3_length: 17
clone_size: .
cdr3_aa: CASSPEVSPWHTDTQYF